One and the same sample provided the 5 T cell receptor beta chains below, sequenced in a study of identical twins. MiXCR, run by TCRdb on the 5' RACE reads, gives a single entry per CDR3 protein. The sample yields 200,000 to 300,000 distinct CDR3 sequences, approximately 10% seen once. Sequenced sample: memory T cells sorted from blood. The receptors derive from a man aged 45-65 years in good health.

The sample holds many counts of this clonotype. The genes are TRBV15 and TRBJ2-1, with a possible D match to TRBD1 (5 bases). In germline, CDR1 is LNHNV, CDR2 YYDKDF (reference sequence). Between the trimmed V and J ends, which lost 3 bases and 6 bases, there was a span of 9 bases. The CDR3 sequence is 13 residues long. CDR3 in DNA: TGTGCCACCAGCAGTCGAAGGGGCAATGAGCAGTTCTTC. Protein: CATSSRRGNEQFF.

This clonotype has ten or more counts. The gene calls are TRBV20-1 and TRBJ2-1; D is unclear. Germline assignment: CDR1 DFQATT and CDR2 SNEGSKA (reference sequence). V gave up 0 bases and J gave up 7 bases, with 10 bases separating them. The CDR3 sequence is 13 residues long. CDR3 coding DNA: TGCAGTGCTAGAGACCAGATGGGAAATGAGCAGTTCTTC. Translating it yields CSARDQMGNEQFF.

Ten or more counts support this clonotype. The chain is built from TRBV5-6 and TRBJ2-1, with D perhaps given as TRBD1 or TRBD2 (5 bases each). The CDR3 totals 16 residues. Germline V gene sequence: CDR1 SGHDT, CDR2 YYEEEE. V lost 3 bases and J 5 bases, leaving 18 bases between the germline ends. The CDR3 DNA sequence: TGTGCCAGCAGCTGGGGACCCGTCATCACAAACAATGAGCAGTTCTTC. Amino acid sequence: CASSWGPVITNNEQFF.

This clonotype was seen ten or more times. The V gene is TRBV20-1, the J gene TRBJ1-1, with 9 bases identical to TRBD1. Germline trimming cut 4 bases from V and 2 bases from J; bases unmatched to any gene: 2. The CDR3 sequence is 13 residues long. Germline CDR1 reads DFQATT; CDR2 reads SNEGSKA (reference sequence). DNA of the CDR3: TGCAGTGCTACACAGGGGGCTAACACTGAAGCTTTCTTT. Protein sequence: CSATQGANTEAFF.

This clonotype was recorded a few times. The CDR3 coding sequence is TGCGCCAGCAGCCAAGAAGCAGCATCGTTAGGACTAGCGGGTTACAATGAGCAGTTCTTC. Its translation: CASSQEAASLGLAGYNEQFF. This sequence joins TRBV4-3 and TRBJ2-1; 11 positions agree with TRBD2. V was clipped by 0 bases and J by 4 bases; unmatched bases: 14. CDR1 is LGHNA, CDR2 YSLEER, per germline. The CDR3 runs 20 residues.